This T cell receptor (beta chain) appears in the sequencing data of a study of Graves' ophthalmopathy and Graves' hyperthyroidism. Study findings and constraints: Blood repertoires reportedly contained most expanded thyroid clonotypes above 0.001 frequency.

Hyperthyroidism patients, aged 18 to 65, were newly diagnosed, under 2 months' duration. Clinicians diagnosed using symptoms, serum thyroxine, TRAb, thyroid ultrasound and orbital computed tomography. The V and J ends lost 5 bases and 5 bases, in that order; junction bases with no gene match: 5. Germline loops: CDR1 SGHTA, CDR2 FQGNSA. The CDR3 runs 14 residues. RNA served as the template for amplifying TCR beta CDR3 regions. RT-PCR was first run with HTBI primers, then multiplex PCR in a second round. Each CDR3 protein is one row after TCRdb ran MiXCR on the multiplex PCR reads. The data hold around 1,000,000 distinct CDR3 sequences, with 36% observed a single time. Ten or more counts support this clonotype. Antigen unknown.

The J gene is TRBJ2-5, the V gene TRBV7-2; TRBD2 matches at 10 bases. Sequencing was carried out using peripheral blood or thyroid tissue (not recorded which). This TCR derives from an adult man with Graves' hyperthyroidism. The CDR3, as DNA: TGTGCCAGCAGCCCTCAAGCGGGGGGGGAGACCCAGTACTTC. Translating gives CASSPQAGGETQYF.